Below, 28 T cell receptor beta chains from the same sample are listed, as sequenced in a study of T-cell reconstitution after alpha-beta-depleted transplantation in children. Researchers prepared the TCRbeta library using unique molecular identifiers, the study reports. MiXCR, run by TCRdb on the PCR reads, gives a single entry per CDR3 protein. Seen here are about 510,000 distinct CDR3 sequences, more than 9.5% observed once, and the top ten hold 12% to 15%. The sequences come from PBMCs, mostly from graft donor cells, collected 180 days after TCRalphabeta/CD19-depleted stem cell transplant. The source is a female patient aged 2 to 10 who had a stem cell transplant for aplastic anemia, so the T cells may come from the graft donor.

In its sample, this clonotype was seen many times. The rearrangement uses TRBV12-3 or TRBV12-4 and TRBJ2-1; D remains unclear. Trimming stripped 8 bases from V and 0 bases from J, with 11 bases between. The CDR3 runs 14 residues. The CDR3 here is CASGRTNSYNEQFF. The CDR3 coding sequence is TGTGCCAGCGGCAGAACAAACTCCTACAATGAGCAGTTCTTC.

The CDR3: CASSLLGPGPQGEQYF. The CDR3 region has the DNA TGCGCCAGCAGCTTGCTCGGCCCGGGACCACAGGGGGAGCAGTACTTC. This chain uses TRBV5-1 with TRBJ2-7; TRBD1 aligns across 7 bases. Germline V gene data show CDR1 as SGHRS and CDR2 as YFSETQ. The junction had 14 bases not matched to a gene; V was cut back by 1 base and J by 7 bases. The CDR3 is 16 residues long.

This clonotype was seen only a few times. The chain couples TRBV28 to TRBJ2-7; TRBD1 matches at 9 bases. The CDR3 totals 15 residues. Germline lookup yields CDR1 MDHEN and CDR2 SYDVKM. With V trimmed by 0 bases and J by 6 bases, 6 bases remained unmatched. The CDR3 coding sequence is TGTGCCAGCAGTTTATGGTTTGGGACAGGGACCGAGCAGTACTTC. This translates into CASSLWFGTGTEQYF. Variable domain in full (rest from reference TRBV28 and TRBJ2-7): DVKVTQSSRYLVKRTGEKVFLECVQDMDHENMFWYRQDPGLGLRLIYFSYDVKMKEKGDIPEGYSVSREKKERFSLILESASTNQTSMYLCASSLWFGTGTEQYFGPGTRLTVT.

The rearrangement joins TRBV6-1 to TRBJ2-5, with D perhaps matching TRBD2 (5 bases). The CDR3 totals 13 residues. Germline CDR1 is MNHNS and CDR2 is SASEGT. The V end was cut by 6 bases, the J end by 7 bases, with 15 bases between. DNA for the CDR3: TGTGCCAGCAGCCGAGGCGCTCGGGGGACCCAGTACTTC. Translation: CASSRGARGTQYF.

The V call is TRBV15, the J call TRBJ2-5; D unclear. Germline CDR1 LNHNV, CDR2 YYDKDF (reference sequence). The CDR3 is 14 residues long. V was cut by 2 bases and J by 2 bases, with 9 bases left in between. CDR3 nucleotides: TGTGCCACCAGCAGACGGACGAAACAAGAGACCCAGTACTTC. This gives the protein CATSRRTKQETQYF.

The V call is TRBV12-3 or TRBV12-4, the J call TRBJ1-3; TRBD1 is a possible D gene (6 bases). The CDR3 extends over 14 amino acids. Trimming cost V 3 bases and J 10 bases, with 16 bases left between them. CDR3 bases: TGTGCCAGCAGTTTTCCAGGGGATGTCTCAACCATATATTTT. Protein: CASSFPGDVSTIYF.

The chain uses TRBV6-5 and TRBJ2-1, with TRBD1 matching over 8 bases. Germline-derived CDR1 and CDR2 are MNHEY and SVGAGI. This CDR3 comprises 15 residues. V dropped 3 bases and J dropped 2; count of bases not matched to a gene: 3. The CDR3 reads CASSYEDRAYNEQFF. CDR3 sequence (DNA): TGTGCCAGCAGTTATGAGGACAGGGCCTACAATGAGCAGTTCTTC.

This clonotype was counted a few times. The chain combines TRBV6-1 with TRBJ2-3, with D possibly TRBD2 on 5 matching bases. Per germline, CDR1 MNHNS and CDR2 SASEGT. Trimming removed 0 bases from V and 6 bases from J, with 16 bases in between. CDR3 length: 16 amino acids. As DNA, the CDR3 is TGTGCCAGCAGTGAAGCTCTGAGGACCCGCGGGGATACGCAGTATTTT. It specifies CASSEALRTRGDTQYF.

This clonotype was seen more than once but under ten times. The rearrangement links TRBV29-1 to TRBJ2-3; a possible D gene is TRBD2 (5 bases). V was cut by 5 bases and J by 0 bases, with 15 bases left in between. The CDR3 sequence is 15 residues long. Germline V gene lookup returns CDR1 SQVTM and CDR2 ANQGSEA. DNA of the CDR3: TGCAGCGTTTACTACGAGGGCCTAAGCACAGATACGCAGTATTTT. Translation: CSVYYEGLSTDTQYF.

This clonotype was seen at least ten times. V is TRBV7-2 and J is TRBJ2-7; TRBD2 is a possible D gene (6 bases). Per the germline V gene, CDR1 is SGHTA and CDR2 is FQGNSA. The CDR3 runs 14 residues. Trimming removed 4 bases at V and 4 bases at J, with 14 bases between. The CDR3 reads CASSSQAGLYEQYF. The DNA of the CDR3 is TGTGCCAGCAGCTCCCAGGCGGGGCTGTACGAGCAGTACTTC.

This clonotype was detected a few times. The CDR3 reads CACSRPDTQYF. In DNA, the CDR3 is TGTGCCTGCTCGCGGCCAGATACGCAGTATTTT. The gene calls are TRBV30 and TRBJ2-3; no definite D call. V dropped 6 bases and J dropped 4 bases, with 8 bases sitting between them. CDR1 is GTSNPN and CDR2 is SVGIG in the germline V gene (reference sequence). This CDR3 is 11 amino acids long.

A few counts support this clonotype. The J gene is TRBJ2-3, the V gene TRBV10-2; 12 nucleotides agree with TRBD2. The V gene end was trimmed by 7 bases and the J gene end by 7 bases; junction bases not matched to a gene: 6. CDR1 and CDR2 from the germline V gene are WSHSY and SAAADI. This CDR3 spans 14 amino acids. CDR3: CASTGTSGWNTQYF. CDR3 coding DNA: TGCGCCAGCACCGGGACTAGCGGGTGGAATACGCAGTATTTT.

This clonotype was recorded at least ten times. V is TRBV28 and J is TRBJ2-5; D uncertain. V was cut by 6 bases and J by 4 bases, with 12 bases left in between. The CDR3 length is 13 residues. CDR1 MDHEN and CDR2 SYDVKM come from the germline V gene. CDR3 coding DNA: TGTGCCAGCAGCCCGCCCTGGGGAGAGACCCAGTACTTC. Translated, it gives CASSPPWGETQYF.

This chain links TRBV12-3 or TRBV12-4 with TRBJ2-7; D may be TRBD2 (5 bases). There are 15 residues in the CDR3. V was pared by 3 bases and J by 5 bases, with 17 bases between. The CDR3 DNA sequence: TGTGCCAGCAGTTTTACGTCCGGGGTCGGCCACGAGCAGTACGTC. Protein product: CASSFTSGVGHEQYV.

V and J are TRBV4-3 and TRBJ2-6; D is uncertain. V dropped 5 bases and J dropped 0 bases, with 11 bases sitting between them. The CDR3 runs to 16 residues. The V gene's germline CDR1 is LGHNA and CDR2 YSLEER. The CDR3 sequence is CASSESSYSGANVLTF. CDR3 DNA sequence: TGCGCCAGCAGCGAAAGTTCCTACTCTGGGGCCAACGTCCTGACTTTC.

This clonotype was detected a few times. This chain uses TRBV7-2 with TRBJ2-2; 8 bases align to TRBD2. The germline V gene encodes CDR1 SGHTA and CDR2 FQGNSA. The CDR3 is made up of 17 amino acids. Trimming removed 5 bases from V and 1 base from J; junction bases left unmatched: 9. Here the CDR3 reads CASSTRGSGGNTGELFF. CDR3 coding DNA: TGTGCCAGCAGCACACGTGGGAGCGGGGGGAACACCGGGGAGCTGTTTTTT.

The CDR3: CASSFRQAWELFF. CDR3 in DNA: TGTGCCAGCAGCTTCCGACAGGCTTGGGAGCTGTTTTTT. The chain carries TRBV7-2 and TRBJ2-2; TRBD1 might be the D (6 bases). Germline V gives CDR1 SGHTA, CDR2 FQGNSA. V lost 3 bases, J lost 9 bases, and 11 bases lay in between. This CDR3 spans 13 amino acids.

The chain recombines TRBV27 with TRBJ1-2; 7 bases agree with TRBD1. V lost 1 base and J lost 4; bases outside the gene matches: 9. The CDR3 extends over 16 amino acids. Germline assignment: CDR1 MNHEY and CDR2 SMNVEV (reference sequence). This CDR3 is CASSLYPGTDFYGYTF. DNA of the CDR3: TGTGCCAGCAGTTTATACCCCGGGACAGATTTCTATGGCTACACCTTC.

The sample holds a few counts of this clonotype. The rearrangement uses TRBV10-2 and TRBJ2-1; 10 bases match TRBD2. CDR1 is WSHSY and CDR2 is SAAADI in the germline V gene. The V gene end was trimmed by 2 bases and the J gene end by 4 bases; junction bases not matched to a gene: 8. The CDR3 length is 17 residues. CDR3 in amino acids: CASSELPSGRAYNEQFF. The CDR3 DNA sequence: TGCGCCAGCAGTGAGCTACCCAGCGGGAGGGCATACAATGAGCAGTTCTTC.

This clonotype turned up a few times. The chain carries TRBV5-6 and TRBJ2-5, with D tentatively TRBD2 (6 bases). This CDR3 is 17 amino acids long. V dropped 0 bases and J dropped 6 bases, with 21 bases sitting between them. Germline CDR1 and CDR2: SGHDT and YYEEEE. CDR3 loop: CASSLDNNSLAFKTQYF. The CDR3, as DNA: TGTGCCAGCAGCTTGGACAATAACAGCCTAGCGTTCAAGACCCAGTACTTC.

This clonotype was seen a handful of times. The CDR3 region has the DNA TGTGCCAGCAGCGCCCGTTTAACAAGAAGAGTGGGCTCCTACAATGAGCAGTTCTTC. Translated: CASSARLTRRVGSYNEQFF. J is TRBJ2-1 and V is TRBV9; no reliable D call. Trimming removed 3 bases from V and 0 bases from J, with 22 bases in between. Germline lookup yields CDR1 SGDLS and CDR2 YYNGEE. The CDR3 contains 19 residues.

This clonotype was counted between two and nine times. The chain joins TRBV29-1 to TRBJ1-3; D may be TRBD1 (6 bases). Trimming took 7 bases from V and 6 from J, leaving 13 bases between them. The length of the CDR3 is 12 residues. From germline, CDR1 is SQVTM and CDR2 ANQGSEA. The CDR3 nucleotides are TGCAGCGCCACCAGGGGTGCAAACACCATATATTTT. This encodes CSATRGANTIYF.

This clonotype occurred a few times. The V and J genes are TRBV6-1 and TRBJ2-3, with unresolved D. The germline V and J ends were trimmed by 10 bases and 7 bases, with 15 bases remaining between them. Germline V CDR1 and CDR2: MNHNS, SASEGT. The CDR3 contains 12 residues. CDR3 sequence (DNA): TGTGCCATCAGAGGACCAGCCTATACGCAGTATTTT. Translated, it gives CAIRGPAYTQYF.

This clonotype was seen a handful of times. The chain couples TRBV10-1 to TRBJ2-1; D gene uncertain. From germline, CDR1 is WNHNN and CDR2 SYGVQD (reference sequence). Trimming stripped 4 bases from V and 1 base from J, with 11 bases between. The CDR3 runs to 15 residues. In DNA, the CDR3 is TGCGCCAGCAGTGCAACTATGGGATCCTACAATGAGCAGTTCTTC. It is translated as CASSATMGSYNEQFF.

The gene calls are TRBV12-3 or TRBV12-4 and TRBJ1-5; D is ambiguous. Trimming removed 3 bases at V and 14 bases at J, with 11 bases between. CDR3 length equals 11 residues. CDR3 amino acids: CASSFGRSEHF. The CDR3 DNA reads TGTGCCAGCAGTTTTGGCCGTTCAGAGCATTTT.

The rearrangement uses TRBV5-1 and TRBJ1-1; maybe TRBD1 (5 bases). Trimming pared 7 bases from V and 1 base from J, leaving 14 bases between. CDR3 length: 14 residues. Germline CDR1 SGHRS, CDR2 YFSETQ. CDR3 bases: TGCGCCAGCCGACCGGGACCCGCGAACACTGAAGCTTTCTTT. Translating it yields CASRPGPANTEAFF.

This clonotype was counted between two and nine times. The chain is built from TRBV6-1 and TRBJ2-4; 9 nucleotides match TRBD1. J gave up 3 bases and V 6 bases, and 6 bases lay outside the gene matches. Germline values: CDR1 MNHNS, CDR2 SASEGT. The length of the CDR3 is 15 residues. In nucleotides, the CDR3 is TGTGCCAGCAGAGACAGGGGGAGGGGCAAAAACATTCAGTACTTC. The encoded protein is CASRDRGRGKNIQYF.

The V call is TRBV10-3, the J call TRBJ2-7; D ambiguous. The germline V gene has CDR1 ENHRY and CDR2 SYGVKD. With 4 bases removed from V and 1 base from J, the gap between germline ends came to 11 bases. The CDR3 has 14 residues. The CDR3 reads CAISGRHPSYEQYF. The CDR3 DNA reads TGTGCCATCAGTGGTCGACACCCTTCCTACGAGCAGTACTTC.